The source of this TCR beta chain is a study of human T cells and chemical hapten exposure. The wider study: Sensitizing treatment utilized 2% DPC over a 2 cm by 2 cm portion of upper inner arm skin.

Study-wide results and limits: Large CDR3 similarity clusters arose significantly more often from expanded TCRs than from controls.

One entry per CDR3 protein results from TCRdb running MiXCR on the RACE reads. The sample carries about 380,000 distinct CDR3 sequences, 5.1% recorded once. This clonotype was seen many times. Its antigen is not known. Specified time point: pre-sensitization, week 0. As for treatment: therapeutic diphenylcyclopropenone sensitization with weekly scalp DPC. Each patch-test visit's blood sample preceded patch application. V was pared by 8 bases and J by 4 bases, with 11 bases between. The CDR3 extends over 11 amino acids. Germline lookup yields CDR1 SQVTM and CDR2 ANQGSEA. The specimen comprised whole blood, sampled in connection with sensitization to the hapten diphenylcyclopropenone (DPC). This chain uses TRBV29-1 with TRBJ1-1, with D perhaps TRBD1 (5 bases). The TCR was taken from a woman aged 50 to 65 with alopecia areata. Some clones in this sample may be carry-over from other donors' samples. The CDR3 sequence: CSTDGGTEAFF. The CDR3 DNA reads TGCAGCACAGATGGGGGCACTGAAGCTTTCTTT.